This T cell receptor (beta chain) is drawn from a study of T cell responses to AZD1222 COVID-19 vaccine. Method: immunoSEQ multiplex PCR; TCRdb's copy keeps in-frame clones and lacks some. There are approximately 210,000 clones in the sample; roughly 92% occur only once, and about 3.5% lies in the top ten. Overall study findings and caveats: Among the donors, most were white British and more were female, and clonal diversity was possibly underestimated.

V trimming: 5 bases; J trimming: 6 bases; junction bases outside the gene matches: 10. Germline V gives CDR1 SGHTA, CDR2 FQGNSA. CDR3 size: 14 residues. To note about this clone: Antigen unknown.

The sequence derives from an adult who received the AZD1222 COVID-19 vaccine. The sequenced sample was peripheral blood, obtained 28 days after the second AZD1222 dose. V is TRBV7-2 and J is TRBJ2-7; TRBD1 matches at 7 bases. As DNA, the CDR3 is TGTGCCAGCAGCCCCAGGACAGGCCACTTCGAGCAGTACTTC. It encodes CASSPRTGHFEQYF. Full variable domain (rest looked up from reference TRBV7-2 and TRBJ2-7): GAGVSQSPSNKVTEKGKDVELRCDPISGHTALYWYRQSLGQGLEFLIYFQGNSAPDKSGLPSDRFSAERTGGSVSTLTIQRTQQEDSAVYLCASSPRTGHFEQYFGPGTRLTVT.